This T cell receptor beta chain was captured by sequencing in a study of T-cell memory formation after mild COVID-19. Study-wide background: Among the donors, TCR clusters were largely specific to each donor.

Germline assignment: CDR1 MNHEY and CDR2 SMNVEV (reference sequence). V lost 6 bases, J lost 0 bases, and 14 bases lay in between. This CDR3 region has 15 residues. Points from the study as a whole: Day 15 to 85 contracting clones showed balanced CD4/CD8; day 15 to 37 expanders favored CD4+.

TCRdb processed the 5' RACE reads anew with MiXCR; each CDR3 protein has one entry. The repertoire holds around 220,000 distinct CDR3 sequences, around 15% seen once, with around 3.4% in the top ten. A few counts support this clonotype. Its antigen is unidentified. The specimen sequenced was PBMCs or a T cell subset sorted from them (not recorded which). This sequence joins TRBV27 and TRBJ1-1; D is undetermined. The source is a man between 18 and 35 years old who had mild COVID-19 (a few samples of this study predate the infection). Cell type and time point are not known. CDR3: CASRYTHGMNTEAFF. Written as DNA, the CDR3 is TGTGCCAGCAGATATACCCACGGTATGAACACTGAAGCTTTCTTT.